This is a list of T cell receptor beta chains from one sample in a study of blood T cells in healthy people across ages. MiXCR, run by TCRdb on the 5' RACE reads, gives a single entry per CDR3 protein. Of hundreds of thousands of distinct CDR3 sequences listed, 40% to 45% were seen once; the top ten hold 25% to 35%. The sample consisted of blood. These receptor sequences come from an older man in good health. Both conserved end residues are part of each CDR3. Each record gives: CDR3 protein, CDR3 DNA, J gene, V gene, clone size, D gene. D genes are given only for firm matches. Clone size is shown for a subset of rows, as once, few, many or a class of expanded clone.

cdr3_aa: CASSWGQVPGELFF
cdr3_nt: TGTGCCAGCAGTTGGGGACAGGTACCCGGGGAGCTGTTTTTT
j_call: TRBJ2-2
v_call: TRBV6-2/TRBV6-3
clone_size: few
d_call: TRBD1

cdr3_aa: CASSLDTTYGYTF
cdr3_nt: TGCGCCAGCAGCTTGGACACGACCTATGGCTACACCTTC
j_call: TRBJ1-2
v_call: TRBV5-1
clone_size: NA
d_call: NA

cdr3_aa: CASSQDSPGGANTGELFF
cdr3_nt: TGTGCCAGCAGCCAAGATTCTCCTGGGGGCGCGAACACCGGGGAGCTGTTTTTT
j_call: TRBJ2-2
v_call: TRBV4-2
clone_size: NA
d_call: NA

cdr3_aa: CASSVEGTGGYHEQYF
cdr3_nt: TGTGCCAGCAGCGTAGAGGGGACAGGGGGTTACCACGAGCAGTACTTC
j_call: TRBJ2-7
v_call: TRBV9
clone_size: NA
d_call: TRBD1

cdr3_aa: CSVSRLVADTQYF
cdr3_nt: TGCAGCGTTTCTAGGCTAGTCGCAGATACGCAGTATTTT
j_call: TRBJ2-3
v_call: TRBV29-1
clone_size: NA
d_call: NA

cdr3_aa: CATSGGGQDTQYF
cdr3_nt: TGTGCCACCAGCGGAGGGGGGCAGGATACGCAGTATTTT
j_call: TRBJ2-3
v_call: TRBV15
clone_size: NA
d_call: NA

cdr3_aa: CANSYKAGGNLYNEQFF
cdr3_nt: TGTGCCAACAGTTACAAGGCGGGAGGAAACCTCTACAATGAGCAGTTCTTC
j_call: TRBJ2-1
v_call: TRBV6-2/TRBV6-3
clone_size: NA
d_call: TRBD2

cdr3_aa: CASNLAGGSTTDTQYF
cdr3_nt: TGCGCCAGCAATCTAGCGGGAGGGAGTACCACAGATACGCAGTATTTT
j_call: TRBJ2-3
v_call: TRBV5-1
clone_size: NA
d_call: TRBD2

cdr3_aa: CASSPPGARSEAFF
cdr3_nt: TGTGCCAGCAGCCCCCCCGGGGCACGGAGTGAAGCTTTCTTT
j_call: TRBJ1-1
v_call: TRBV7-2
clone_size: NA
d_call: NA

cdr3_aa: CASSPNSTGQYF
cdr3_nt: TGTGCCAGCAGCCCTAACAGCACCGGGCAGTACTTC
j_call: TRBJ2-4
v_call: TRBV7-3
clone_size: few
d_call: NA

cdr3_aa: CASSYGTGGTQYF
cdr3_nt: TGTGCCAGCAGTTACGGGACAGGAGGGACCCAGTACTTC
j_call: TRBJ2-5
v_call: TRBV6-2/TRBV6-3
clone_size: few
d_call: TRBD1

cdr3_aa: CASSLVDETQYF
cdr3_nt: TGTGCCAGCAGCTTAGTAGACGAGACCCAGTACTTC
j_call: TRBJ2-5
v_call: TRBV11-3
clone_size: few
d_call: NA

cdr3_aa: CASNGGLIQETQYF
cdr3_nt: TGTGCCAGCAACGGGGGACTAATACAAGAGACCCAGTACTTC
j_call: TRBJ2-5
v_call: TRBV6-2/TRBV6-3
clone_size: NA
d_call: TRBD2

cdr3_aa: CASGRDQNTEAFF
cdr3_nt: TGTGCCAGCGGGAGGGACCAGAACACTGAAGCTTTCTTT
j_call: TRBJ1-1
v_call: TRBV7-3
clone_size: many
d_call: NA

cdr3_aa: CATSVGETQYF
cdr3_nt: TGTGCCACCAGTGTAGGTGAGACCCAGTACTTC
j_call: TRBJ2-5
v_call: TRBV24-1
clone_size: many
d_call: NA

cdr3_aa: CASSTRTGMNTEAFF
cdr3_nt: TGTGCCAGTAGTACGCGGACAGGAATGAACACTGAAGCTTTCTTT
j_call: TRBJ1-1
v_call: TRBV19
clone_size: NA
d_call: TRBD1

cdr3_aa: CAISERGVPYEQYF
cdr3_nt: TGTGCCATCAGTGAACGTGGGGTTCCATACGAGCAGTACTTC
j_call: TRBJ2-7
v_call: TRBV10-3
clone_size: NA
d_call: NA

cdr3_aa: CASNSSIPPYNEQFF
cdr3_nt: TGTGCCAGCAACTCAAGCATCCCGCCTTACAATGAGCAGTTCTTC
j_call: TRBJ2-1
v_call: TRBV7-9
clone_size: few
d_call: NA

cdr3_aa: CSGPIQETQYF
cdr3_nt: TGCAGCGGACCGATCCAAGAGACCCAGTACTTC
j_call: TRBJ2-5
v_call: TRBV20-1
clone_size: NA
d_call: NA

cdr3_aa: CSATPGSYNEQFF
cdr3_nt: TGCAGTGCTACCCCCGGATCCTACAATGAGCAGTTCTTC
j_call: TRBJ2-1
v_call: TRBV20-1
clone_size: NA
d_call: NA

cdr3_aa: CSALPRDRGNNEELFF
cdr3_nt: TGCAGTGCCTTGCCCAGGGACAGGGGGAATAATGAAGAACTGTTTTTT
j_call: TRBJ1-4
v_call: TRBV20-1
clone_size: NA
d_call: TRBD1

cdr3_aa: CASSPGTGLSTDTQYF
cdr3_nt: TGTGCCAGCAGCCCAGGGACAGGGCTTAGCACAGATACGCAGTATTTT
j_call: TRBJ2-3
v_call: TRBV11-1
clone_size: NA
d_call: TRBD1

cdr3_aa: CASSSSVANAGGYEQYF
cdr3_nt: NA
j_call: TRBJ2-7
v_call: TRBV6-2/TRBV6-3
clone_size: NA
d_call: NA

cdr3_aa: CASSLGEKEEQYF
cdr3_nt: TGTGCCAGCAGTTTAGGGGAGAAAGAAGAGCAGTACTTC
j_call: TRBJ2-5
v_call: TRBV28
clone_size: once
d_call: NA

cdr3_aa: CASSLGQTNYEQYF
cdr3_nt: TGTGCCAGCAGCTTGGGACAGACTAACTACGAGCAGTACTTC
j_call: TRBJ2-7
v_call: TRBV7-6
clone_size: few
d_call: TRBD1

cdr3_aa: CASTLAGAEGGYEQYF
cdr3_nt: TGTGCCAGCACACTCGCTGGGGCAGAAGGGGGATACGAGCAGTACTTC
j_call: TRBJ2-7
v_call: TRBV6-2/TRBV6-3
clone_size: NA
d_call: NA

cdr3_aa: CAWAGAYGYAF
cdr3_nt: TGTGCCTGGGCCGGGGCGTATGGCTACGCCTTC
j_call: TRBJ1-2
v_call: TRBV30
clone_size: NA
d_call: NA

cdr3_aa: CASSGTGSEAFF
cdr3_nt: TGTGCCAGCAGCGGGACAGGCTCTGAAGCTTTCTTT
j_call: TRBJ1-1
v_call: TRBV12-3/TRBV12-4
clone_size: NA
d_call: TRBD1

cdr3_aa: CASSLWTGGAQFF
cdr3_nt: TGTGCCAGCAGCCTATGGACAGGGGGCGCGCAGTTCTTC
j_call: TRBJ2-1
v_call: TRBV6-2/TRBV6-3
clone_size: NA
d_call: TRBD1

cdr3_aa: CASTPIDLSSYNSPLHF
cdr3_nt: TGTGCCAGCACACCGATAGACCTGAGTTCCTATAATTCACCCCTCCACTTT
j_call: TRBJ1-6
v_call: TRBV5-5
clone_size: NA
d_call: NA

cdr3_aa: CASSLVGTGVDEQYF
cdr3_nt: TGTGCCAGCAGCTTAGTTGGGACAGGGGTCGATGAGCAGTACTTC
j_call: TRBJ2-5
v_call: TRBV7-6
clone_size: NA
d_call: TRBD1

cdr3_aa: CASSQLTGEETQYF
cdr3_nt: TGCGCCAGCAGCCAATTGACAGGGGAAGAGACCCAGTACTTC
j_call: TRBJ2-5
v_call: TRBV5-1
clone_size: many
d_call: TRBD1

cdr3_aa: CASSQSAARGYEQYF
cdr3_nt: TGCGCCAGCAGTCAATCGGCTGCCAGGGGATACGAGCAGTACTTC
j_call: TRBJ2-7
v_call: TRBV23-1
clone_size: NA
d_call: NA

cdr3_aa: CASSLAERGLYNEQFF
cdr3_nt: TGTGCCAGCAGCTTAGCCGAGCGGGGGCTCTACAATGAGCAGTTCTTC
j_call: TRBJ2-1
v_call: TRBV7-2
clone_size: few
d_call: TRBD2

cdr3_aa: CASSTGAGETQYF
cdr3_nt: TGTGCCAGCAGCACGGGGGCGGGCGAGACCCAGTACTTC
j_call: TRBJ2-5
v_call: TRBV21-1
clone_size: NA
d_call: NA

cdr3_aa: CASSPRQVIGELFF
cdr3_nt: TGTGCCAGCAGCCCCCGACAGGTCATCGGGGAGCTGTTTTTT
j_call: TRBJ2-2
v_call: TRBV9
clone_size: NA
d_call: NA

cdr3_aa: CASSLAGFPSTDTRYF
cdr3_nt: TGCGCCAGCAGCTTGGCGGGGTTCCCTAGCACAGATACGCGGTATTTT
j_call: TRBJ2-3
v_call: TRBV5-1
clone_size: once
d_call: NA

cdr3_aa: CASSLGRTDTDTQYF
cdr3_nt: TGTGCCAGCAGTTTGGGCCGCACGGACACAGATACGCAGTATTTT
j_call: TRBJ2-3
v_call: TRBV27
clone_size: few
d_call: NA

cdr3_aa: CASSYSMGQRGGYTF
cdr3_nt: TGTGCCAGCAGTTACTCGATGGGGCAGAGAGGTGGCTACACCTTC
j_call: TRBJ1-2
v_call: TRBV6-6
clone_size: many
d_call: NA

cdr3_aa: CASSHPGEGQETQYF
cdr3_nt: TGCGCCAGCAGCCACCCAGGGGAAGGGCAGGAGACCCAGTACTTC
j_call: TRBJ2-5
v_call: TRBV4-1
clone_size: few
d_call: NA

cdr3_aa: CASSNPGTGKYEQYF
cdr3_nt: TGTGCCAGCAGTAACCCCGGGACAGGGAAATACGAGCAGTACTTC
j_call: TRBJ2-7
v_call: TRBV6-5
clone_size: NA
d_call: TRBD1

cdr3_aa: CASSPSDEGTSGGETTDTQYF
cdr3_nt: TGTGCCAGCAGCCCATCTGACGAGGGGACTAGCGGGGGAGAAACAACAGATACGCAGTATTTT
j_call: TRBJ2-3
v_call: TRBV13
clone_size: NA
d_call: TRBD2

cdr3_aa: CASSQPPGLAGGSETQYF
cdr3_nt: TGCGCCAGCAGCCAGCCCCCGGGACTAGCGGGGGGGTCGGAGACCCAGTACTTC
j_call: TRBJ2-5
v_call: TRBV4-1
clone_size: NA
d_call: TRBD2

cdr3_aa: CSARGGTGGDTEAFF
cdr3_nt: TGCAGTGCTAGAGGAGGGACAGGGGGGGACACTGAAGCTTTCTTT
j_call: TRBJ1-1
v_call: TRBV20-1
clone_size: NA
d_call: TRBD1

cdr3_aa: CASSTPLDEQYF
cdr3_nt: TGTGCCAGCAGCACCCCGTTAGACGAGCAGTACTTC
j_call: TRBJ2-7
v_call: TRBV28
clone_size: few
d_call: NA

cdr3_aa: CASSLTGSSRETQYF
cdr3_nt: TGTGCCAGCAGCCTCACAGGGTCCTCACGAGAGACCCAGTACTTC
j_call: TRBJ2-5
v_call: TRBV7-9
clone_size: NA
d_call: NA

cdr3_aa: CASSLRGTNTEAFF
cdr3_nt: TGTGCCAGCAGTTTACGGGGAACGAACACTGAAGCTTTCTTT
j_call: TRBJ1-1
v_call: TRBV12-3/TRBV12-4
clone_size: many
d_call: NA

cdr3_aa: CSARDPAVNYEQYF
cdr3_nt: TGCAGTGCTAGAGATCCGGCAGTTAACTACGAGCAGTACTTC
j_call: TRBJ2-7
v_call: TRBV20-1
clone_size: few
d_call: NA

cdr3_aa: CASSLVVSGDNEQFF
cdr3_nt: TGTGCCAGCAGTTTGGTGGTAAGTGGTGACAATGAGCAGTTCTTC
j_call: TRBJ2-1
v_call: TRBV28
clone_size: few
d_call: NA

cdr3_aa: CSARHTSGGSYNEQFF
cdr3_nt: TGCAGTGCTAGGCATACTAGCGGCGGCTCCTACAATGAGCAGTTCTTC
j_call: TRBJ2-1
v_call: TRBV20-1
clone_size: few
d_call: TRBD2

cdr3_aa: CSALQWTGGASGYTF
cdr3_nt: TGCAGTGCACTTCAATGGACAGGGGGCGCTTCTGGCTACACCTTC
j_call: TRBJ1-2
v_call: TRBV20-1
clone_size: few
d_call: TRBD1

cdr3_aa: CASIVGREQFF
cdr3_nt: TGTGCCAGCATCGTCGGCCGTGAGCAGTTCTTC
j_call: TRBJ2-1
v_call: TRBV7-2
clone_size: few
d_call: NA

cdr3_aa: CASSYSGALENEQYF
cdr3_nt: TGTGCCAGCAGTTACTCGGGGGCCCTAGAGAACGAGCAGTACTTC
j_call: TRBJ2-7
v_call: TRBV6-5
clone_size: NA
d_call: NA